Listed below are T cell receptor beta chains from one sample, sequenced in a study of cytomegalovirus exposure and HLA in healthy donors. The repertoire was sequenced with immunoSEQ multiplex PCR; TCRdb's copy has only in-frame clones and lacks some. Here the sample spans tens of thousands of clones, around 72% being singletons. Sequencing used PBMCs. The receptors were gathered from a woman in her thirties or forties in good health and CMV-seropositive. The CDR3 runs from the conserved cysteine through the conserved F or W. A D gene is named only where the DNA matches it firmly. Clone size is shown for a subset of rows, as once, few, many or a class of expanded clone.

once	NA	TRBV6-5	TRBJ2-7	CASSRESEQYF	TGTGCCAGCAGCAGGGAAAGCGAGCAGTACTTC
NA	NA	TRBV6-5	TRBJ1-2	CASSRSLRGAGGYTF	TGTGCCAGCAGCCGAAGCCTTCGGGGGGCTGGTGGCTACACCTTT
NA	NA	TRBV2	TRBJ1-3	CASTLPDRPGNTIYF	TGTGCCAGCACCCTTCCGGACAGACCTGGAAACACCATATATTTT
NA	TRBD2	TRBV6-5	TRBJ2-1	CASSYAPGLARDEQFF	TGTGCCAGCAGTTACGCCCCGGGACTAGCTAGAGATGAGCAGTTCTTC
once	NA	TRBV7-8	TRBJ1-3	CASSPRRVWSGNTIYF	TGTGCCAGCAGCCCCCGCAGGGTTTGGTCCGGAAACACCATATATTTT
NA	NA	TRBV29-1	TRBJ2-3	CSVFPGFETDTQYF	TGCAGCGTATTCCCCGGGTTCGAGACAGATACGCAGTATTTT
once	NA	TRBV6-5	TRBJ1-6	CASSSQGSPLHF	TGTGCCAGCAGTTCACAGGGTTCACCCCTCCACTTT
NA	NA	TRBV5-1	TRBJ2-7	CASSLEAGNEQYF	TGCGCCAGCAGCTTGGAGGCAGGGAACGAGCAGTACTTC
NA	TRBD2	TRBV29-1	TRBJ2-3	CSASGGAVGGTDTQYF	TGCAGCGCTAGCGGGGGGGCCGTCGGGGGCACAGATACGCAGTATTTT
NA	NA	TRBV4-2	TRBJ1-2	CASSQEPGPNYGYTF	TGTGCCAGCAGCCAAGAACCAGGGCCGAACTATGGCTACACCTTC
NA	TRBD1	TRBV5-1	TRBJ1-2	CASSLSQGGNYGYTF	TGCGCCAGCAGCTTGTCTCAGGGGGGAAACTATGGCTACACCTTC
NA	TRBD2	TRBV27	TRBJ2-3	CASSLVGGMPSTDTQYF	TGTGCCAGCAGTCTCGTCGGGGGGATGCCTAGCACAGATACGCAGTATTTT
NA	NA	TRBV15	TRBJ1-2	CATSRRGNYGYTF	TGTGCCACATCTCGAAGGGGGAACTATGGCTACACCTTC
NA	TRBD1	TRBV6-1	TRBJ1-4	CASSETGTEYEKLFF	TGTGCCAGCAGCGAAACCGGGACAGAGTATGAAAAACTGTTTTTT
NA	TRBD1	TRBV5-1	TRBJ2-7	CASRVGVPPTGVREQYF	TGCGCCAGCAGAGTAGGGGTCCCTCCGACAGGGGTGCGCGAGCAGTACTTC
NA	NA	TRBV4-2	TRBJ2-1	CASSQGRGNSYNEQFF	TGTGCCAGCAGCCAAGGTCGAGGGAACTCCTACAATGAGCAGTTCTTC
NA	TRBD1	TRBV11-2	TRBJ2-1	CASSYGQGVFNEQFF	TGTGCCAGCAGCTACGGACAGGGGGTCTTCAATGAGCAGTTCTTC
NA	NA	TRBV19	TRBJ2-5	CASSKDRGETQYF	TGTGCCAGTAGTAAGGATCGGGGAGAGACCCAGTACTTC
NA	TRBD1	TRBV7-2	TRBJ1-2	CASSLNPGTGGLGYTF	TGTGCCAGCAGCTTAAACCCCGGGACAGGGGGCTTAGGCTACACCTTC
NA	NA	TRBV5-4	TRBJ2-5	CASSYIGALETQYF	TGTGCCAGCAGCTACATAGGGGCGCTTGAGACCCAGTACTTC
once	NA	TRBV27	TRBJ2-1	CASSLVLLSNEQFF	TGTGCCAGCAGTTTAGTCCTTCTTTCCAATGAGCAGTTCTTC
NA	TRBD1	TRBV5-1	TRBJ2-7	CASSRDRGYEQYF	TGCGCCAGCAGCCGGGACAGGGGATACGAGCAGTACTTC
NA	TRBD2	TRBV7-9	TRBJ2-7	CASSLALAGTYYEQYF	TGTGCCAGCAGCTTAGCTCTAGCGGGGACCTACTACGAGCAGTACTTC
NA	NA	TRBV5-1	TRBJ2-3	CASSFGDGTDTQYF	TGCGCCAGCAGCTTCGGGGATGGCACAGATACGCAGTATTTT
NA	NA	TRBV30	TRBJ2-3	CAWSDPGEYDTQYF	TGTGCCTGGAGTGACCCGGGGGAGTACGATACGCAGTATTTT
NA	TRBD2	TRBV7-2	TRBJ2-2	CASSPRGGSNTGELFF	TGTGCCAGCAGCCCCCGGGGGGGCTCGAACACCGGGGAGCTGTTTTTT
NA	NA	TRBV6-1	TRBJ1-6	CASSEGGWGGSPLHF	TGTGCCAGCAGTGAAGGAGGTTGGGGGGGTTCACCCCTCCACTTT